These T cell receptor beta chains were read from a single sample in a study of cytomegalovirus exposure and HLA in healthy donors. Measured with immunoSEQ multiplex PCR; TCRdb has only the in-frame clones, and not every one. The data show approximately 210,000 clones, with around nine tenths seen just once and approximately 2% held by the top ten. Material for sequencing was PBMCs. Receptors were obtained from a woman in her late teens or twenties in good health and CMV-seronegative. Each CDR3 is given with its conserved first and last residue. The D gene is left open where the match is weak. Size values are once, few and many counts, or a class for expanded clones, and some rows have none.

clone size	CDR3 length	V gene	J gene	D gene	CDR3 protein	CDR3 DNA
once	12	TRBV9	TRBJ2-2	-	CASSPNTGELFF	TGTGCCAGCAGCCCTAACACCGGGGAGCTGTTTTTT
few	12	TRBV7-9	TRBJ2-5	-	CASSLVQETQYF	TGTGCCAGCAGCTTAGTACAAGAGACCCAGTACTTC
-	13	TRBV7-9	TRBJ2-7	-	CASSLTSSYEQYF	TGTGCCAGCAGCTTAACATCCTCCTACGAGCAGTACTTC
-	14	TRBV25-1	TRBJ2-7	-	CASSLQGTIYEQYF	TGTGCCAGCAGTCTACAGGGAACGATCTACGAGCAGTACTTC
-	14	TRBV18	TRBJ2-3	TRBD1	CASSPEGGADTQYF	TGTGCCAGCTCACCAGAAGGGGGCGCAGATACGCAGTATTTT
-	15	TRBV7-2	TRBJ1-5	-	CASSWRGSSNQPQHF	TGTGCCAGCAGTTGGCGGGGATCGAGCAATCAGCCCCAGCATTTT
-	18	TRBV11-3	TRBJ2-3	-	CASSPEKRTRTFTDTQYF	TGTGCCAGCTCCCCCGAAAAGCGCACGCGAACATTCACAGATACGCAGTATTTT
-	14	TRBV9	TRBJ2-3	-	CASSPSPSTDTQYF	TGTGCCAGCAGCCCGAGCCCTAGCACAGATACGCAGTATTTT
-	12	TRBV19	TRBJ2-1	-	CASSGGAPEQFF	TGTGCCAGTAGTGGGGGGGCTCCTGAGCAGTTCTTC
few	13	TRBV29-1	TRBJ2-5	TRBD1	CSADSGGLETQYF	TGCAGCGCTGATTCAGGGGGCCTGGAGACCCAGTACTTC